This T cell receptor beta chain was sequenced in a study of technical replicates of blood from a few donors. This table comes from immunoSEQ multiplex PCR, and its TCRdb copy is limited to in-frame clones, with some not included. The sample lists about 15,000 clones; about 89% were seen once. The CDR3 consists of 16 residues. Germline-derived CDR1 and CDR2 are MNHEY and SMNVEV (reference sequence). V trimming: 0 bases; J trimming: 6 bases; junction bases outside the gene matches: 7. Specimen: PBMCs. The clonotype comes from a human donor in good health. The chain is built from TRBV27 and TRBJ2-3; 9 positions agree with TRBD2. CDR3 in DNA: TGTGCCAGCAGTTTATCATGGCTAGCGGGATCGGATACGCAGTATTTT. Its translation: CASSLSWLAGSDTQYF.